Each of the 28 T cell receptor beta chains below was sequenced from the same sample in a study of blood T cell repertoires in COVID-19. Sequencing used immunoSEQ multiplex PCR; TCRdb keeps in-frame clones, though not all of them. This table has 150,000 to 200,000 clones, roughly nine tenths appearing once. The specimen sequenced was peripheral blood. Every receptor here comes from a man in his fifties or sixties with acute or convalescent COVID-19.

This clone was found a few times. The chain combines TRBV9 with TRBJ1-3; TRBD1 aligns across 8 bases. CDR3 length: 16 residues. The germline V gene has CDR1 SGDLS and CDR2 YYNGEE. Germline trimming cut 0 bases from V and 1 base from J; bases unmatched to any gene: 3. CDR3 residues: CASSVATGGSGNTIYF. CDR3 nucleotides: TGTGCCAGCAGCGTAGCTACAGGGGGATCTGGAAACACCATATATTTT. The full variable domain, completed using reference TRBV9 and TRBJ1-3, is DSGVTQTPKHLITATGQRVTLRCSPRSGDLSVYWYQQSLDQGLQFLIQYYNGEERAKGNILERFSAQQFPDLHSELNLSSLELGDSALYFCASSVATGGSGNTIYFGEGSWLTVV.

The rearrangement links TRBV21-1 to TRBJ2-5; the table gives TRBD1 as D, unverified against the DNA. TRBV21-1 represents a pseudogene. This CDR3 has 16 residues. The CDR3 here is CASKWTGYPPRETQYF. The CDR3 DNA reads as TGTGCCAGCAAGTGGACAGGCTACCCCCCTCGAGAGACCCAGTACTTC.

The rearrangement uses TRBV6-5 and TRBJ1-1; D remains ambiguous. The V gene's germline CDR1 is MNHEY and CDR2 SVGAGI. CDR3 length: 15 residues. Deletions cut 0 bases from V and 1 base from J, with 9 bases between. As DNA, the CDR3 is TGTGCCAGCAGTTACTCGCTGGGAGAGAACACTGAAGCTTTCTTT. It is translated as CASSYSLGENTEAFF.

J is TRBJ1-2 and V is TRBV11-3; D is unresolved. CDR3 length: 13 residues. V dropped 3 bases and J dropped 4 bases, with 9 bases sitting between them. The germline V gene encodes CDR1 SGHNT and CDR2 YENEEA. The CDR3 DNA is TGTGCCAGCAGCTTTAACGGGTTCTATGGCTACACCTTC. Amino acid sequence: CASSFNGFYGYTF.

CDR3 amino acids: CASSLLGQGTGELFF. For the CDR3, the DNA is TGTGCCAGCTCACTACTGGGACAGGGCACCGGGGAGCTGTTTTTT. J is TRBJ2-2 and V is TRBV18; TRBD1 matches 9 bases. Trimming cost V 4 bases and J 4 bases; bases outside gene matches: 4. This CDR3 contains 15 residues. Per the germline V gene, CDR1 is KGHSH and CDR2 is LQKENI.

The count of this clone is one. This chain joins TRBV19 and TRBJ2-2; 8 bases are shared with TRBD1. CDR1 is LNHDA, CDR2 SQIVND, per germline (reference sequence). The junction had 11 bases not matched to a gene; V was cut back by 7 bases and J by 7 bases. CDR3 size: 15 residues. CDR3 nucleotides: TGTGCCAGTATATTGTCAGGGGGCTTCGGCGGGGAGCTGTTTTTT. It specifies CASILSGGFGGELFF.

The chain employs TRBV6-6 and TRBJ1-1; tentatively, D is TRBD1 (5 bases). Deletions cut 7 bases from V and 11 bases from J, with 20 bases between. The CDR3 consists of 13 residues. From germline, CDR1 is MNHNY and CDR2 SVGAGI (reference sequence). CDR3 coding DNA: TGTGCCAGCACCGTGGAAGGCCCGAAGGGGGCTTTCTTT. This codes for CASTVEGPKGAFF.

The rearrangement joins TRBV5-1 to TRBJ1-4; D is perhaps TRBD1 (6 bases). The CDR3 covers 14 residues. Germline assignment: CDR1 SGHRS and CDR2 YFSETQ. V dropped 7 bases and J dropped 2 bases, with 12 bases sitting between them. CDR3 region: CASGTGSTNEKLFF. The CDR3 coding sequence is TGCGCCAGCGGCACAGGGAGCACTAATGAAAAACTGTTTTTT.

The chain employs TRBV24-1 and TRBJ1-2; perhaps TRBD1 as D (5 bases). The germline V gene encodes CDR1 KGHDR and CDR2 SFDVKD. The CDR3 consists of 13 residues. The ends were cut back, 3 bases at V and 7 bases at J, with 11 bases in the middle. CDR3: CATSDPGGVGYTF. CDR3 coding DNA: TGTGCCACCAGTGATCCCGGGGGGGTTGGCTACACCTTC.

This clone was found a few times. The CDR3 DNA reads as TGCAGCGTTCCGGCGGCTAGCGGGGTGAACACCGGGGAGCTGTTTTTT. Its translation: CSVPAASGVNTGELFF. The chain is built from TRBV29-1 and TRBJ2-2; 9 nucleotides agree with TRBD2. With 5 bases clipped from V and 1 base from J, the junction kept 8 bases outside the gene matches. Germline assignment: CDR1 SQVTM and CDR2 ANQGSEA. The length of the CDR3 is 16 residues.

The V call is TRBV4-2, the J call TRBJ2-2; 8 nucleotides line up with TRBD2. The CDR3 extends over 16 amino acids. V was clipped by 4 bases and J by 0 bases; unmatched bases: 4. From germline, CDR1 is LGHNA and CDR2 YNFKEQ. CDR3 nucleotides: TGTGCCAGCAGCCCGGGACTAGGGGCGAACACCGGGGAGCTGTTTTTT. Amino acids: CASSPGLGANTGELFF.

The chain carries TRBV21-1 and TRBJ2-3; TRBD1 is taken as the D call from the table, unchecked against the DNA. TRBV21-1 is classified as a pseudogene. CDR3 size: 17 residues. CDR3 in DNA: TGTGCCAGCAGCACAGCCGGGACAGAAACTAGCACAGATACGCAGTATTTT. It specifies CASSTAGTETSTDTQYF.

The chain couples TRBV9 to TRBJ2-6; 7 bases map to TRBD1. This CDR3 has 16 residues. V lost 4 bases and J lost 2; bases outside the gene matches: 6. Per the germline V gene, CDR1 is SGDLS and CDR2 is YYNGEE. The CDR3 reads CASSPETGAGANVLTF. In DNA form, the CDR3 reads TGTGCCAGCAGCCCAGAAACAGGGGCTGGGGCCAACGTCCTGACTTTC.

The chain employs TRBV9 and TRBJ1-6, with a weak D call TRBD1 (6 bases). V was pared by 1 base and J by 7 bases, with 9 bases between. Germline V lookup: CDR1 SGDLS, CDR2 YYNGEE. This CDR3 region has 14 residues. The CDR3: CASSVRQENSPLHF. CDR3 in DNA: TGTGCCAGCAGCGTAAGACAGGAGAATTCACCCCTCCACTTT.

V usage is TRBV10-3 and J usage is TRBJ1-1, with 7 bases fitting TRBD1. J gave up 1 base and V 7 bases, and 6 bases lay outside the gene matches. This CDR3 is 14 amino acids long. Germline V gives CDR1 ENHRY, CDR2 SYGVKD. The CDR3 nucleotides read TGTGCCATCACGGCGGGACAGTCGAACACTGAAGCTTTCTTT. It encodes CAITAGQSNTEAFF.

The DNA for the CDR3 is TGTGCCAGCAGCGAGAAGGGGCTAGCGGGCTACAATGAGCAGTTCTTC. Its protein is CASSEKGLAGYNEQFF. This chain joins TRBV9 and TRBJ2-1, with 8 bases fitting TRBD2. Germline V gives CDR1 SGDLS, CDR2 YYNGEE. Trimming cost V 3 bases and J 3 bases; bases outside gene matches: 8. This CDR3 is built from 16 residues.

The genes are TRBV10-3 and TRBJ1-1, with 7 positions matching TRBD1. With V trimmed by 10 bases and J by 4 bases, 6 bases remained unmatched. Germline V gene sequence: CDR1 ENHRY, CDR2 SYGVKD. This CDR3 has 12 residues. CDR3 sequence reads: CASNRGGTEAFF. DNA of the CDR3: TGTGCCAGCAACAGGGGTGGCACTGAAGCTTTCTTT.

The V gene is TRBV5-1, the J gene TRBJ1-3; 7 bases map to TRBD1. The V gene end was trimmed by 0 bases and the J gene end by 9 bases; junction bases not matched to a gene: 12. The CDR3 totals 16 residues. Germline V gene sequence: CDR1 SGHRS, CDR2 YFSETQ. The CDR3 loop is CASSLAPTGLGSTIYF. CDR3 sequence (DNA): TGCGCCAGCAGCTTGGCCCCGACAGGGCTGGGGTCCACCATATATTTT.

The chain links TRBV6-5 to TRBJ1-2; D unresolved. The CDR3 length is 15 residues. With 0 bases removed from V and 0 bases from J, the gap between germline ends came to 8 bases. Germline CDR1 MNHEY, CDR2 SVGAGI. CDR3 loop: CASSYSGRSNYGYTF. CDR3 DNA sequence: TGTGCCAGCAGTTACTCGGGCAGATCTAACTATGGCTACACCTTC.

The sample holds a few counts of this clone. The V gene is TRBV5-1, the J gene TRBJ2-7; 7 nucleotides agree with TRBD1. V was clipped by 2 bases and J by 0 bases; unmatched bases: 8. The CDR3 runs to 16 residues. Germline V CDR1 and CDR2: SGHRS, YFSETQ. For the CDR3, the DNA is TGCGCCAGCAGCTTACATTTACAGGGGTACTCCTACGAGCAGTACTTC. Its protein product is CASSLHLQGYSYEQYF.

This rearrangement joins TRBV5-6 to TRBJ2-7; 8 bases are shared with TRBD1. V lost 0 bases and J lost 2; bases outside the gene matches: 4. The CDR3 sequence is 15 residues long. The germline V gene has CDR1 SGHDT and CDR2 YYEEEE. CDR3 in amino acids: CASSLADRGAYEQYF. The CDR3 bases are TGTGCCAGCAGCTTGGCCGACAGGGGAGCCTACGAGCAGTACTTC.

The chain is built from TRBV6-2 or TRBV6-3 and TRBJ2-7; weak D call: TRBD1 (6 bases). V dropped 6 bases and J dropped 5 bases, with 11 bases sitting between them. From germline, CDR1 is MNHEY and CDR2 SVGEGT. The CDR3 contains 12 residues. In nucleotides, the CDR3 is TGTGCCAGCAGCAGGGGCGTCCACGAGCAGTACTTC. Its translation is CASSRGVHEQYF.

This clone has just one count. As DNA, the CDR3 is TGTGCCAGCTCACCACCGACAGTCACCGGGGAGCTGTTTTTT. Protein product: CASSPPTVTGELFF. The chain has TRBV18 and TRBJ2-2, with D possibly TRBD1 on 5 matching bases. The CDR3 totals 14 residues. Germline-derived CDR1 and CDR2 are KGHSH and LQKENI. Trimming shortened V by 0 bases and J by 4 bases, and 6 bases separated the two germline ends. Full variable domain (remainder filled in from reference TRBV18 and TRBJ2-2): NAGVMQNPRHLVRRRGQEARLRCSPMKGHSHVYWYRQLPEEGLKFMVYLQKENIIDESGMPKERFSAEFPKEGPSILRIQQVVRGDSAAYFCASSPPTVTGELFFGEGSRLTVL.

J is TRBJ2-2 and V is TRBV12-5, with 12 bases identical to TRBD2. V lost 7 bases and J lost 1; bases outside the gene matches: 4. Germline CDR1 LGHNT, CDR2 FRNRAP. The CDR3 contains 16 residues. The CDR3 sequence is CASAGTSGLNTGELFF. The DNA of the CDR3 is TGTGCTAGTGCCGGGACTAGCGGGTTGAACACCGGGGAGCTGTTTTTT.

This sequence joins TRBV11-2 and TRBJ2-6; D is unresolved. V lost 3 bases to trimming and J lost 3 bases, with 12 bases between them. Germline V gene sequence: CDR1 SGHAT, CDR2 FQNNGV. The CDR3 runs to 16 residues. The chain's CDR3 is CASSFSPLVGANVLTF. CDR3 sequence (DNA): TGTGCCAGCAGCTTTAGCCCGCTGGTTGGGGCCAACGTCCTGACTTTC.

This chain joins TRBV19 and TRBJ2-3; D may be TRBD2 (6 bases). V lost 3 bases and J 1 base, leaving 17 bases between the germline ends. Germline CDR1 reads LNHDA; CDR2 reads SQIVND (reference sequence). The CDR3 is made up of 17 amino acids. For the CDR3, the DNA is TGTGCCAGTAGTATCCTCGAGCGGGCGCGGGGCACAGATACGCAGTATTTT. This translates into CASSILERARGTDTQYF.

The rearrangement uses TRBV24-1 and TRBJ1-1; 12 nucleotides agree with TRBD1. V lost 8 bases and J lost 1; bases outside the gene matches: 1. The CDR3 loop spans 14 amino acids. Looked up from germline, CDR1 is KGHDR and CDR2 is SFDVKD. CDR3 sequence: CATTGQGANTEAFF. Here the CDR3 DNA reads TGTGCCACCACGGGACAGGGGGCGAACACTGAAGCTTTCTTT.

The rearrangement links TRBV27 to TRBJ2-3, with D perhaps TRBD1 (6 bases). Germline CDR1 is MNHEY and CDR2 is SMNVEV (reference sequence). The CDR3 is 14 amino acids. V was clipped by 3 bases and J by 2 bases, with 9 bases between them. The CDR3 region is CASSLGAVTDTQYF. DNA for the CDR3: TGTGCCAGCAGTTTGGGGGCAGTCACAGATACGCAGTATTTT.